This TCR beta chain derives from a study of blood T cell repertoires in COVID-19. At the level of the study: The study drew acute and convalescent COVID-19 samples from the United States, Italy and Spain. PBMCs, B-cell-depleted T cells, or T cells provided the cDNA or gDNA that made up the material.

CDR3 length equals 13 residues. Trimming removed 0 bases at V and 7 bases at J, with 7 bases between. Germline CDR1 reads SGDLS; CDR2 reads YYNGEE. Authors' methods: Using reference gene primer amplification, nucleated cell counts were estimated. Assay: immunoSEQ multiplex PCR; the TCRdb copy retains only in-frame clones and omits some. That table gives V, J and clone size, and the DNA gave D and trimming. Of a few hundred thousand clones listed, over 75% were seen once; the top ten hold approximately 11%. This clonotype originated in a woman between 65 and 79 years old with acute or convalescent COVID-19. The chain links TRBV9 to TRBJ2-2, with a possible D match to TRBD2 (6 bases). The sequenced material came from peripheral blood. In DNA, the CDR3 is TGTGCCAGCAGCGTAGTGGAGGGCGGGGAGCTGTTTTTT. Protein product: CASSVVEGGELFF. Together with reference TRBV9 and TRBJ2-2, the CDR3 gives the full variable domain: DSGVTQTPKHLITATGQRVTLRCSPRSGDLSVYWYQQSLDQGLQFLIQYYNGEERAKGNILERFSAQQFPDLHSELNLSSLELGDSALYFCASSVVEGGELFFGEGSRLTVL.